These 8 T cell receptor beta chains were sequenced from one sample in a study of cytomegalovirus exposure and HLA in healthy donors. The PCR was carried out with 60 Vbeta primers and 13 Jbeta primers. Produced via immunoSEQ multiplex PCR; TCRdb's table is partial and in-frame only. The sample has about 160,000 clones; 65% to 90% are singletons. Specimen: PBMCs. The receptors derive from a man aged 50 to 59 in good health and CMV-seropositive.

This chain uses TRBV9 with TRBJ2-3; 15 bases align to TRBD2. The CDR3 length is 18 residues. J gave up 4 bases and V 2 bases, and 8 bases lay outside the gene matches. Germline loops: CDR1 SGDLS, CDR2 YYNGEE. This chain's CDR3 is CASSVGLAGGSFSDTQYF. CDR3 coding DNA: TGTGCCAGCAGCGTGGGACTAGCGGGGGGTAGTTTTTCAGATACGCAGTATTTT. Filled out from reference TRBV9 and TRBJ2-3, the complete variable domain reads DSGVTQTPKHLITATGQRVTLRCSPRSGDLSVYWYQQSLDQGLQFLIQYYNGEERAKGNILERFSAQQFPDLHSELNLSSLELGDSALYFCASSVGLAGGSFSDTQYFGPGTRLTVL.

Only one count was recorded for this clone. This CDR3 reads CASSLAGWEETQYF. In DNA form, the CDR3 reads TGTGCCAGCAGCTTAGCCGGGTGGGAAGAGACCCAGTACTTC. V is TRBV11-2 and J is TRBJ2-5, with D uncertain. CDR1 and CDR2 from the germline V gene are SGHAT and FQNNGV. The CDR3 length is 14 residues. Between the trimmed V and J ends, which lost 1 base and 3 bases, there was a span of 9 bases.

This clone was seen a few times. This rearrangement joins TRBV30 to TRBJ2-2, with 8 bases identical to TRBD2. The CDR3 consists of 16 residues. V lost 4 bases, J lost 0 bases, and 7 bases stayed unmatched. CDR1 is GTSNPN and CDR2 is SVGIG in the germline V gene (reference sequence). The chain's CDR3 is CAWMTSASTNTGELFF. The CDR3 nucleotides are TGTGCCTGGATGACTAGCGCATCGACGAACACCGGGGAGCTGTTTTTT.

The J gene is TRBJ2-7, the V gene TRBV7-9; 7 positions agree with TRBD2. Losses at the gene ends were 2 bases for V and 6 bases for J; bases not matched to a gene: 7. The CDR3 loop spans 14 amino acids. CDR1 and CDR2 from the germline V gene are SEHNR and FQNEAQ (reference sequence). In DNA, the CDR3 is TGTGCCAGCAGCTTACAGGGCAGGGAGGGCGAGCAGTACTTC. It specifies CASSLQGREGEQYF.

This chain connects TRBV7-2 to TRBJ1-5; 8 nucleotides agree with TRBD1. The germline V gene encodes CDR1 SGHTA and CDR2 FQGNSA. Trimming cost V 5 bases and J 1 base; bases outside gene matches: 1. The CDR3 length is 14 residues. This CDR3 is CASSDRGSNQPQHF. DNA of the CDR3: TGTGCCAGCAGCGACAGGGGAAGCAATCAGCCCCAGCATTTT.

The CDR3 sequence: CAWRSQGRQPQHF. The CDR3 nucleotides are TGTGCCTGGAGAAGCCAGGGGCGTCAGCCCCAGCATTTT. This chain joins TRBV30 and TRBJ1-5; D perhaps matches TRBD1 (6 bases). The CDR3 is made up of 13 amino acids. The V and J ends lost 3 bases and 6 bases respectively, with 12 bases between them. The germline V gene encodes CDR1 GTSNPN and CDR2 SVGIG (reference sequence).

The chain joins TRBV5-1 to TRBJ2-3; the D gene is possibly TRBD2 (5 bases). V lost 2 bases to trimming and J lost 3 bases, with 10 bases between them. The CDR3 contains 14 residues. From germline, CDR1 is SGHRS and CDR2 YFSETQ. The CDR3 here is CASSFYRGTDTQYF. CDR3 coding DNA: TGCGCCAGCAGCTTCTATAGAGGGACAGATACGCAGTATTTT.

This chain uses TRBV9 with TRBJ2-5; 7 nucleotides align to TRBD2. The CDR3 consists of 15 residues. J was trimmed by 4 bases and V by 2 bases; bases with no gene match: 8. In germline, CDR1 is SGDLS, CDR2 YYNGEE. The CDR3 DNA follows: TGTGCCAGCAGCGTCAATGCGGGAGAGGTAGAGACCCAGTACTTC. Translated, it gives CASSVNAGEVETQYF.